The sequence of this T cell receptor beta chain was determined in a study of cytomegalovirus exposure and HLA in healthy donors (dated by TCRdb to about 2017). With regard to the full study: An earlier analysis of approximately 640 of the donors reported roughly 300 Gb of sequence data and 117 million unique TCR beta sequences from 190 million or so T cells. HLA typing included class I and class II loci at four-digit resolution. In addition to the first cohort of about 650 subjects, a separate validation cohort of approximately 130 different subjects was used. About 5 DR-DQ haplotypes were handled as single units for association and clustering, since linkage in the cohort was strong. Donor age, sex, ethnicity and CMV serostatus were compiled together with the repertoire data. To study patterns of TCR occurrence, a later analysis re-analyzed previously published TCR beta repertoires from around 670 donors and added high-resolution HLA genotyping. On average, around 230,000 unique TCR beta nucleotide sequences were sequenced per donor among about 400 genotyped donors of the cohort, with 15% to 20% of those sequences being non-productive. Among the roughly 400 genotyped donors, around 81% belonged to the genetic ancestry cluster associated with self-reported Caucasian donors. Every discovery cohort repertoire had been produced on one sequencing platform. To decide whether each TCR beta V gene segment behaved as functional or pseudogenic, an earlier analysis of 587 of the donors relied on high-throughput TCR beta sequencing. The T cell repertoires of some 700 subjects were profiled by immunosequencing and related to cytomegalovirus serostatus. The study aimed to test whether cataloging public T cell receptors could reveal signatures of past pathogen exposure. In a later genetic analysis, genome-wide SNP genotypes for about three fifths of the roughly 670 donors were used, and that subset was treated as a discovery cohort. Typing coverage differed by locus: A, B, C, DRB1 and DQB1 were typed in roughly 620-630 donors, DQA1 in approximately 520, DPA1 in 600 to 610, and DPB1 in approximately 450. The study combined high-throughput TCR immunosequencing, statistical association of individual TCRs with disease status, and machine learning to predict cytomegalovirus infection status. Rather than drawing on any new phenotypic data, the later analysis identified candidate immune exposures from TCR beta sequences and the way those sequences occurred across donors. An early release covering roughly 600 HLA-typed donors comprised about 320 gigabases of sequencing data and around 85 million unique TCR sequences.

The paper as a whole reports these results and caveats: Several of the top co-occurrence clusters appeared to be linked to parvovirus B19, influenza, CMV and Epstein-Barr virus, according to a later analysis. This cohort had only TCR beta chains sequenced, and the lack of alpha or paired-chain data limited which features could be detected. In a later analysis, most CMV-associated TCR beta chains were found to appear HLA-restricted, with HLA associations seemingly driven largely by CMV exposure. A later genetic analysis reported fewer N-insertions in productive TCRs among donors in an Asian-associated ancestry cluster than the roughly 690-donor mean. According to the authors, the approach could potentially be generalized to other disease states and immunological phenotypes. A further reported finding was that TCR beta sequences accurately predicted the HLA-A and HLA-B alleles for most subjects in the first cohort. Strong co-occurrence of HLA alleles, especially DR and DQ, made assigning TCR associations to individual alleles difficult. Because HLA typing was unavailable for some donors at each locus, only the typed subset was used in association tests. Most TCR sequences were observed very rarely across donors, whereas some public TCRs were present in many individuals. Correlated functional status among segregating V segments might be attributable to linkage disequilibrium, but an unknown experimental factor could not be ruled out. Three of the identified cytomegalovirus-associated TCR beta chains were confirmed in vitro to be specific for cytomegalovirus antigens. According to a later analysis, TCR association rates differed among HLA loci, with DRB1 alleles showing the most associated TCRs and HLA-C alleles showing the fewest. Sequencing depth was assumed to be roughly uniform across donors in the presence/absence analyses, though that assumption may not hold. An earlier analysis of several hundred of the donors showed that most TCR beta V segments appeared in productive rearrangements either about 90% or about 30% of the time, which broadly matched IMGT annotations. The only immune exposure information available for the cohort was CMV serostatus. In a later analysis, HLA-associated TCR beta chains showed more clonal expansion and lower generation probabilities than non-associated chains that were equally common. Some IMGT-functional V segments, including TRBV6-2 and TRBV6-3, could not be told apart with the 87-base-pair reads, so those segments were excluded. At a false discovery rate of 0.05, a later analysis linked under 20,000 TCR beta sequences to specific HLA alleles. The study listed 170 or so TCR beta chains as associated with cytomegalovirus. A cluster of highly shared sequence variants was judged likely to be a technical artifact of the sequencing pipeline. The classifier was reported to diagnose cytomegalovirus status with high specificity and sensitivity in both the original cohort and the validation cohort. An association between a missense DCLRE1C variant and V-gene and J-gene trimming of TCR beta chains was found in a later genetic analysis and replicated in an independent cohort. Some 15 rarely observed V segments, including chromosome 9 orphons, were excluded from the earlier analysis of some 590 of the donors because counts were too low.

Libraries were prepared through the immunoSEQ multiplex PCR assay. For the multiplex PCR, a mixture combining 60 forward primers for TCR Vbeta segments and 13 reverse primers for TCR Jbeta segments was used. Amplification of the CDR3 region of rearranged TCR beta genes was performed with a multiplex PCR assay on genomic DNA. On the Illumina HiSeq System, the amplified TCR beta libraries were sequenced as 87-base-pair reads. Per the authors' processing: A later analysis tallied approximately 87 million unique TCR beta chains across the 666 repertoires, and around 10 million of those chains were shared by two or more donors. Raw reads were error-corrected and collapsed into unique sequences by a nearest-neighbor algorithm in which closely related sequences were merged to remove PCR and sequencing errors. Alignment of CDR3 sequences to IMGT reference sequences was used to assign V, D and J gene segments. For a sequence to be retained, a match of at least six nucleotides was required to both a V gene segment and a J gene segment. Rearrangements were classified as productive when the CDR3 lacked stop codons and remained in frame with V and J, and all other rearrangements were classified as non-productive. CDR3 was defined by IMGT convention, running from the second conserved V-encoded cysteine to the conserved J-encoded phenylalanine. The earlier analysis of 587 of the donors excluded sequences that lacked an unambiguous match to a single V gene segment. In an earlier analysis of 450 to 750 of the donors, a V segment was called functional when productive rearrangements were above 56.7%, and segregating when the standard deviation between donors exceeded 5%. A statistical classification framework was built for diagnosing cytomegalovirus status from the catalog of TCR beta chain sequences. In a later analysis, V and J genes were assigned by comparing TCR nucleotide sequences against IMGT/GENE-DB human TR gene sequences. In a later analysis, CDR3 sequences and most-parsimonious VDJ recombination scenarios were assigned using the TCRdist pipeline. In a later analysis, every TCR beta chain was defined by the combination of its CDR3 amino acid sequence and its V-gene family, and reads without a unique V-gene family were dropped. A later analysis removed over 500 highly shared, low-generation-probability nucleotide sequences to deal with suspected cross-contamination and a sequencing artifact. In a later analysis, a clonal expansion index for each public chain was calculated from normalized within-repertoire ranks of inferred template counts. A later analysis computed generation probabilities with a VDJ recombination model fitted to out-of-frame rearrangements, and checked the results against IGoR. Hypergeometric tests were used in a later analysis to score TCR-TCR, TCR-HLA and TCR-CMV co-occurrence, with a repertoire-size bias correction applied to the TCR pairs. False discovery rates were estimated in a later analysis by permuting HLA or CMV assignments 20 times. A later analysis grouped co-occurring TCRs with DBSCAN, adding TCRdist sequence similarity when clustering within HLA-allele-positive subsets. For co-occurrence clustering, repertoires with fewer than 30,000 or more than 120,000 public chains were excluded, along with several repertoires with anomalous nucleotide sharing. Held by TCRdb, this immuneACCESS table contains in-frame sequences only and omits some clones. Under half of the omission traces to an unresolved V gene where checked; the cause of the rest is unknown. Clonal size and the V and J genes are those of that table, whereas D and trimming came from the DNA. This sample comprises 74,000 or so clones, approximately 75% of them detected only once. Approximately 7.3% of the sample comes from the top ten.

The cohort consisted of hundreds of healthy bone marrow donors. Cohort members were all nominally healthy when sampled, although unrecorded immune exposures were likely present. The donor tested CMV seronegative, placing the donor among the 350 or so seronegative members of the cohort. A peripheral blood sample was collected from each donor, and TCR beta sequencing was performed on peripheral blood mononuclear cells. The Qiagen DNeasy Blood Extraction Kit was used to extract genomic DNA from the blood cell samples. Notes on this clone: Its antigen specificity is not known. No clone much larger than this one lies a single base away; base qualities are absent.

From the cysteine through the phenylalanine, the CDR3 covers 14 amino acids. Only CDR3 DNA remains: 42 bases, in frame from the first base. V drops 5 bases and J drops 6 bases, leaving 17 bases in between. CDR1 and CDR2 were assigned from the germline V gene as SGHTA and FQGNSA. The sequence was collected from a woman between 40 and 50 years old in good health and CMV-seronegative. The sequence joins TRBV7-2 to TRBJ2-7; the D gene is possibly TRBD2, with 7 bases matching. Sequencing input: PBMCs. The DNA sequence is as follows: TGTGCCAGCAGCCCCCGCAGGGGAGGGCGCGAGCAGTACTTC. This sequence encodes CASSPRRGGREQYF. Where the CDR3 stops, the reference TRBV7-2 and TRBJ2-7 genes take over; the full variable domain is GAGVSQSPSNKVTEKGKDVELRCDPISGHTALYWYRQSLGQGLEFLIYFQGNSAPDKSGLPSDRFSAERTGGSVSTLTIQRTQQEDSAVYLCASSPRRGGREQYFGPGTRLTVT.